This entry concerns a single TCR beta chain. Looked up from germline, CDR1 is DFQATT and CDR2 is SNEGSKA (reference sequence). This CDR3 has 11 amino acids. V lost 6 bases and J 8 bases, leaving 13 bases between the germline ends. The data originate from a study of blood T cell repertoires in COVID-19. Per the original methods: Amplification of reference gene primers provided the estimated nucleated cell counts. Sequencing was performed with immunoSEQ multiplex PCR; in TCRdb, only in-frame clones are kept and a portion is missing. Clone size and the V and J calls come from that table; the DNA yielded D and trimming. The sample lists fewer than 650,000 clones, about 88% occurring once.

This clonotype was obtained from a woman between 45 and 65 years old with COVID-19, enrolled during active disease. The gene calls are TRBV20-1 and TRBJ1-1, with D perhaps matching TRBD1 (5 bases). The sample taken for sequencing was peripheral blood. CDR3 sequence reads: CSAQGSREAFF. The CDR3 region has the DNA TGCAGTGCCCAGGGTTCACGGGAAGCTTTCTTT.